These 30 T cell receptor beta chains were all obtained from the same sample, sequenced in a study of blood T cell repertoires in COVID-19. Repertoires were generated with immunoSEQ multiplex PCR, while TCRdb's copy carries only in-frame clones and drops some. The table shows roughly 440,000 clones, with approximately 89% occurring only once. Input material: peripheral blood. These receptors originate from a woman aged 45-65 years with COVID-19, enrolled during active disease.

This clone was seen a single time. The V call is TRBV12-3 or TRBV12-4, the J call TRBJ1-4; a possible D gene is TRBD1 (6 bases). Trimming stripped 3 bases from V and 8 bases from J, with 10 bases between. The CDR3 totals 13 residues. The CDR3 loop reads CASSFGQGEKLFF. The CDR3 nucleotides are TGTGCCAGCAGTTTCGGGCAGGGGGAAAAACTGTTTTTT.

V gene TRBV6-2 or TRBV6-3 combines with J gene TRBJ1-1; D not resolved. Germline CDR1 reads MNHEY; CDR2 reads SVGEGT. Trimming removed 2 bases from V and 3 bases from J, with 13 bases in between. This CDR3 contains 15 residues. The CDR3 bases are TGTGCCAGCAGTTACAATCACGAGGAGGACACTGAAGCTTTCTTT. Translation: CASSYNHEEDTEAFF.

Comment on this clone: This CDR3 is also generated by other DNA sequences in the sample. The gene calls are TRBV7-2 and TRBJ2-3; 7 bases match TRBD1. Germline V gene data show CDR1 as SGHTA and CDR2 as FQGNSA. The V segment lost 3 bases and the J segment 1 base; nucleotides outside the gene matches: 1. The CDR3 runs 14 residues. The CDR3 region is CASSLGQRTDTQYF. The CDR3 nucleotides are TGTGCCAGCAGCTTGGGACAGCGCACAGATACGCAGTATTTT. The variable domain in full, with the rest retrieved from reference TRBV7-2 and TRBJ2-3, is GAGVSQSPSNKVTEKGKDVELRCDPISGHTALYWYRQSLGQGLEFLIYFQGNSAPDKSGLPSDRFSAERTGGSVSTLTIQRTQQEDSAVYLCASSLGQRTDTQYFGPGTRLTVL.

The rearrangement joins TRBV3-1 (or the pseudogene TRBV3-2) to TRBJ1-1; TRBD1 matches at 9 bases. CDR1 is LGHDT and CDR2 is YNNKEL in the germline V gene (reference sequence). V gave up 5 bases and J gave up 1 base; unmatched junction bases: 11. This CDR3 contains 17 residues. The chain's CDR3 is CASSYNDRGGKNTEAFF. In DNA form, the CDR3 reads TGTGCCAGCAGCTACAACGACAGGGGGGGAAAGAACACTGAAGCTTTCTTT.

The chain carries TRBV28 and TRBJ1-4; D gene ambiguous. The CDR3 is 11 residues long. CDR1 MDHEN and CDR2 SYDVKM come from the germline V gene. V lost 8 bases and J lost 5, with 6 bases in between. The CDR3 spells CASGVNEKLFF. The CDR3 DNA reads TGTGCCAGCGGAGTGAATGAAAAACTGTTTTTT.

The CDR3 here is CASSLEAGFQETQYF. The CDR3 nucleotides read TGCGCCAGCAGCTTGGAGGCAGGTTTCCAAGAGACCCAGTACTTC. This chain uses TRBV5-1 with TRBJ2-5; D remains ambiguous. CDR1 and CDR2 from the germline V gene are SGHRS and YFSETQ. V was cut by 0 bases and J by 1 base, with 10 bases left in between. CDR3 length equals 15 residues.

The V gene is TRBV30, the J gene TRBJ2-1; D unclear. Between the trimmed V and J ends, which lost 5 bases and 0 bases, there was a span of 5 bases. The V gene's germline CDR1 is GTSNPN and CDR2 SVGIG (reference sequence). The CDR3 extends over 12 amino acids. CDR3: CAWASSYNEQFF. Here the CDR3 DNA reads TGTGCCTGGGCCAGCTCCTACAATGAGCAGTTCTTC.

This clone was seen once. This rearrangement joins TRBV10-3 to TRBJ1-6, with a weak D call TRBD1 (6 bases). This CDR3 has 14 amino acids. The V end lost 5 bases, the J end lost 8 bases, and 13 bases lay between the germline ends. The germline gives CDR1 ENHRY, CDR2 SYGVKD. CDR3 nucleotide sequence: TGTGCCATCAGTAGGGGGGGAAGTGATTCACCCCTCCACTTT. This translates into CAISRGGSDSPLHF.

The gene calls are TRBV28 and TRBJ1-4; tentative D call: TRBD1 (6 bases). Trimming pared 4 bases from V and 7 bases from J, leaving 16 bases between. Germline V CDR1 and CDR2: MDHEN, SYDVKM. This CDR3 spans 15 amino acids. The CDR3 DNA reads TGTGCCAGCAGTTCACAGGGTCCGGACTCTGAAAAACTGTTTTTT. As protein: CASSSQGPDSEKLFF.

This chain connects TRBV3-1 (or the pseudogene TRBV3-2) to TRBJ2-2; TRBD2 matches 13 bases. Unmatched junction bases numbered 6, after V lost 4 bases and J lost 4 bases. Looked up from germline, CDR1 is LGHDT and CDR2 is YNNKEL (reference sequence). The CDR3 consists of 17 residues. CDR3 bases: TGTGCCAGCAGCCTAGGACTAGCGGGGGCTATCACCGGGGAGCTGTTTTTT. This sequence encodes CASSLGLAGAITGELFF.

This clone was recorded only once. CDR3 nucleotides: TGTGCCAGCTCACCCCAAAGTTTGCCGGGGATTAGTCGGTATGGCTACACCTTC. Translated: CASSPQSLPGISRYGYTF. J is TRBJ1-2 and V is TRBV18; D is uncertain. The CDR3 has 18 amino acids. V was cut by 3 bases and J by 5 bases, with 25 bases left in between. Germline V lookup: CDR1 KGHSH, CDR2 LQKENI.

This clone has just a few counts. This chain connects TRBV5-6 to TRBJ2-1; possibly TRBD2 for D (6 bases). The CDR3 contains 16 residues. Germline V gene data show CDR1 as SGHDT and CDR2 as YYEEEE. V was trimmed by 1 base and J by 7 bases, leaving 18 bases between them. CDR3 sequence (DNA): TGTGCCAGCAGCTTGTCTTGGCTAGCGCTCTCTAATGAGCAGTTCTTC. Protein product: CASSLSWLALSNEQFF.

Regarding this clone: This same CDR3 is encoded by further DNA sequences in the sample. The chain links TRBV3-1 (or the pseudogene TRBV3-2) to TRBJ1-1; 9 bases align to TRBD1. This CDR3 has 13 residues. Germline CDR1 is LGHDT and CDR2 is YNNKEL (reference sequence). Trimming cost V 3 bases and J 4 bases; bases outside gene matches: 0. CDR3 DNA sequence: TGTGCCAGCAGCCAGGACAGGGGCACTGAAGCTTTCTTT. Translating gives CASSQDRGTEAFF.

The V and J genes are TRBV2 and TRBJ2-3; D is possibly TRBD2 (5 bases). The V gene's germline CDR1 is SNHLY and CDR2 FYNNEI. V dropped 9 bases and J dropped 1 base, with 14 bases sitting between them. This CDR3 is 14 amino acids long. CDR3 in DNA: TGTGCCAGTAGAGGAGACGGGGGCACAGATACGCAGTATTTT. This encodes CASRGDGGTDTQYF.

The chain couples TRBV5-6 to TRBJ2-5; a weak D match, TRBD2 (5 bases). V was cut by 1 base and J by 5 bases, with 15 bases left in between. CDR3 length: 15 amino acids. Germline CDR1 SGHDT, CDR2 YYEEEE. The chain's CDR3 is CASSLYAGLGETQYF. In DNA, the CDR3 is TGTGCCAGCAGCTTGTATGCGGGTCTTGGGGAGACCCAGTACTTC. Combining the CDR3 with reference TRBV5-6 and TRBJ2-5 gives the whole variable domain DAGVTQSPTHLIKTRGQQVTLRCSPKSGHDTVSWYQQALGQGPQFIFQYYEEEERQRGNFPDRFSGHQFPNYSSELNVNALLLGDSALYLCASSLYAGLGETQYFGPGTRLLVL.

This clone was observed a handful of times. The rearrangement uses TRBV7-8 and TRBJ1-3; no clear D gene. Germline values: CDR1 SGHVS, CDR2 FQNEAQ. The CDR3 loop spans 15 amino acids. Trimming removed 5 bases from V and 0 bases from J, with 11 bases in between. CDR3 amino acids: CASSVTSGSGNTIYF. The CDR3 region has the DNA TGTGCCAGCAGCGTCACAAGCGGCTCTGGAAACACCATATATTTT.

The chain links TRBV11-2 to TRBJ2-3; D is unresolved. The germline gives CDR1 SGHAT, CDR2 FQNNGV. The ends were cut back, 1 base at V and 4 bases at J, with 9 bases in the middle. The CDR3 is 14 amino acids. The CDR3 here is CASSLGLFADTQYF. DNA of the CDR3: TGTGCCAGCAGCTTAGGACTCTTCGCAGATACGCAGTATTTT.

The V call is TRBV9, the J call TRBJ1-1; D not certain. The V end lost 4 bases, the J end lost 2 bases, and 12 bases lay between the germline ends. Germline V lookup: CDR1 SGDLS, CDR2 YYNGEE. The CDR3 extends over 14 amino acids. The CDR3 region has the DNA TGTGCCAGCAGCAAGGAGGGCGATAACACTGAAGCTTTCTTT. This translates into CASSKEGDNTEAFF.

V is TRBV3-1 (or the pseudogene TRBV3-2) and J is TRBJ1-2; TRBD1 aligns across 7 bases. V was pared by 2 bases and J by 5 bases, with 5 bases of the junction left unmatched. There are 14 residues in the CDR3. The germline V gene encodes CDR1 LGHDT and CDR2 YNNKEL (reference sequence). CDR3 region: CASSQLRDSYGYTF. CDR3 in DNA: TGTGCCAGCAGCCAACTCCGGGACAGTTATGGCTACACCTTC.

This chain connects TRBV15 to TRBJ1-1; 7 bases are shared with TRBD1. The CDR3 is made up of 17 amino acids. The germline CDR1 and CDR2 sequences are LNHNV and YYDKDF (reference sequence). V was clipped by 3 bases and J by 5 bases; unmatched bases: 15. CDR3: CATSSPGQVKLGTEAFF. CDR3 DNA: TGTGCCACCAGCAGTCCCGGACAGGTCAAATTGGGAACTGAAGCTTTCTTT.

This rearrangement joins TRBV6-1 to TRBJ1-1, with a possible D match to TRBD1 (5 bases). Germline V gene lookup returns CDR1 MNHNS and CDR2 SASEGT. This CDR3 comprises 15 residues. The V end lost 1 base, the J end lost 0 bases, and 9 bases lay between the germline ends. The CDR3 protein is CASSEVGHLNTEAFF. The CDR3 nucleotides read TGTGCCAGCAGTGAAGTGGGGCATCTGAACACTGAAGCTTTCTTT.

The chain combines TRBV7-9 with TRBJ2-3; D remains ambiguous. V was cut by 5 bases and J by 3 bases, with 21 bases left in between. The CDR3 has 17 residues. CDR1 SEHNR and CDR2 FQNEAQ come from the germline V gene (reference sequence). CDR3 residues: CASSRVPKYERTDTQYF. The DNA for the CDR3 is TGTGCCAGCAGCCGAGTACCGAAATACGAGAGGACAGATACGCAGTATTTT.

The rearrangement uses TRBV7-2 and TRBJ2-5; 9 positions match TRBD2. The CDR3 contains 15 residues. The J segment lost 5 bases and the V segment lost 5 bases, leaving 9 bases of the junction unmatched. Germline assignment: CDR1 SGHTA and CDR2 FQGNSA. The CDR3: CASSRGGAWEETQYF. CDR3 DNA: TGTGCCAGCAGCCGCGGGGGGGCCTGGGAGGAGACCCAGTACTTC.

This clone occurred once. The rearrangement joins TRBV6-5 to TRBJ2-7, with 7 bases aligning to TRBD1. The length of the CDR3 is 14 residues. The germline V gene encodes CDR1 MNHEY and CDR2 SVGAGI. The V gene end was trimmed by 10 bases and the J gene end by 3 bases; junction bases not matched to a gene: 12. The chain's CDR3 is CAIRRTGDLYEQYF. The CDR3 DNA reads as TGTGCCATACGACGGACAGGAGACCTCTACGAGCAGTACTTC.

V is TRBV10-3 and J is TRBJ2-1; possible D gene TRBD2, 6 bases. V was clipped by 0 bases and J by 6 bases, with 12 bases between them. The CDR3 totals 15 residues. From germline, CDR1 is ENHRY and CDR2 SYGVKD. CDR3 sequence: CAISESTRKGNEQFF. DNA of the CDR3: TGTGCCATCAGTGAGTCGACTAGAAAAGGCAATGAGCAGTTCTTC.

The chain recombines TRBV28 with TRBJ1-2; no clear D. The V gene lost 2 bases and the J gene lost 10 bases, with 11 bases spanning the gap. The length of the CDR3 is 12 residues. CDR1 and CDR2 from the germline V gene are MDHEN and SYDVKM. CDR3 nucleotides: TGTGCCAGCAGTTTACTGGGAGAACACTACACCTTC. It is translated as CASSLLGEHYTF.

V and J are TRBV28 and TRBJ1-5, with D possibly matching TRBD1 (5 bases). Trimming cost V 10 bases and J 5 bases, with 12 bases left between them. The germline V gene has CDR1 MDHEN and CDR2 SYDVKM. The CDR3 extends over 12 amino acids. CDR3 residues: CATYRRDQPQHF. The CDR3 DNA follows: TGTGCCACCTACAGGCGCGATCAGCCCCAGCATTTT.

The J gene is TRBJ2-2, the V gene TRBV11-2; 11 nucleotides line up with TRBD2. This CDR3 has 15 amino acids. Looked up from germline, CDR1 is SGHAT and CDR2 is FQNNGV. Trimming at V came to 4 bases and at J to 4 bases, leaving 2 bases not matched to a gene. CDR3 residues: CASSSSGGRTGELFF. CDR3 sequence (DNA): TGTGCCAGCAGCTCTAGCGGGGGGCGCACCGGGGAGCTGTTTTTT.

The rearrangement links TRBV7-9 to TRBJ1-3, with a tentative D call TRBD1 (6 bases). In germline, CDR1 is SEHNR, CDR2 FQNEAQ (reference sequence). The V gene lost 8 bases and the J gene lost 0 bases, with 8 bases spanning the gap. The CDR3 spans 13 residues. CDR3 DNA sequence: TGTGCCAGCGGACAGATCTCTGGAAACACCATATATTTT. As protein: CASGQISGNTIYF.

The chain recombines TRBV13 with TRBJ2-1; 9 positions agree with TRBD2. CDR1 and CDR2 (germline): PRHDT, FYEKMQ (reference sequence). After removal of 5 bases from V and 4 bases from J, the junction contained 6 bases not matched to a gene. This CDR3 contains 15 residues. CDR3 sequence (DNA): TGTGCCAGCAGCCCCCGACTAGCGGTATACAATGAGCAGTTCTTC. Its protein product is CASSPRLAVYNEQFF.